This entry features one TCR beta chain sequence. The antigen this receptor binds is unknown. No clone much larger than this one lies a single base away; base qualities are absent. TCRbeta CDR3 regions were amplified from genomic DNA by means of the immunoSEQ Assay, a bias-controlled multiplex PCR. The authors' analysis ran thus. Nucleated cell counts per sample were estimated from amplification of reference gene primers within the assay. To quantify the absolute abundance of each unique TCRbeta CDR3 rearrangement, sequence reads were collapsed and filtered. For each sample, productive Simpson clonality was calculated as the square root of Simpson's diversity index over productive rearrangements. TCRdb re-hosts the immuneACCESS table, in-frame sequences only. Its copies lack some clones; in the studies checked, an unresolved V gene accounts for under half of them, and the cause for the rest is not known. The V and J calls and clone size are taken from that table; D and trimming were inferred from the DNA. Across this sample there are roughly 250,000 clones, with roughly 90% seen only once. The ten largest clones represent around 0.8% of the sample.

The data were obtained in a study of blood T cell repertoires in COVID-19 (TCRdb year 2020). About the study as a whole: Collaborator samples came from the United States, Italy and Spain and covered acute and convalescent phases of COVID-19. The prospective study material was composed of cDNA or gDNA derived from T cells, B-cell-depleted T cells, or PBMCs. Subjects who had been exposed to COVID-19, were actively infected with it, or had recovered from it provided the deeply sampled blood TCRbeta repertoires that made up the dataset. The repertoires were made available in a free public database intended to serve as a resource for research on the immune response to SARS-CoV-2. The samples were drawn from two sources: the first 160 participants of the ongoing ImmuneRACE study, and 1,000 to 1,500 subjects contributed by 6 global collaborators. A de-identified subject ID, COVID-19 status, age in years and sex were almost always included in the sample metadata. HLA class I and class II types, where available, came from metadata supplied by the sample provider rather than from assay-based typing.

Study-level results and caveats: The amount of clinical and demographic metadata varied by source and participant and was provided uncurated.

Collaborating institutions collected whole blood in K2EDTA tubes following their own protocols. Collaborator samples were shipped for TCRbeta analysis as frozen whole blood, isolated PBMCs, or DNA extracted from either sample type. The junction carries 7 bases between V and J, which are trimmed by 1 base and 4 bases respectively. The CDR3 spans 13 residues, from the cysteine through the phenylalanine. Kept here is only the CDR3 DNA, which spans 39 bases and is read in frame from base 1. CDR1 and CDR2 (LNHDA, SQIVND) derive from the germline V gene (reference sequence). The TCR was taken from a man aged 30 to 39 with acute or convalescent COVID-19. Input material: peripheral blood. The rearrangement joined TRBV19 to TRBJ1-1, with the D gene not clear enough to name. The DNA sequence is TGTGCCAGTAGTATAGGAGGGAGCACTGAAGCTTTCTTT. Translated, this is CASSIGGSTEAFF.